This T cell receptor (beta chain) was documented in a study of blood T cell repertoires in COVID-19. Those who participated ranged in age from roughly 18 to 89 years and resided in about two dozen US areas. Self-reported history from a screening survey and questionnaire set each donor's cohort. Contact with a PCR-confirmed or clinician-diagnosed COVID-19 case occurred within 2 weeks of entry. CDR1 and CDR2 from the germline V gene are SGHTA and FQGTGA. The CDR3 runs 16 residues. V dropped 6 bases and J dropped 4 bases, with 19 bases sitting between them. Per the study methods: From reference gene primer amplification, estimates of nucleated cell counts were derived. Measured with immunoSEQ multiplex PCR; TCRdb has only the in-frame clones, and not every one. That table furnishes V, J and clone size, whereas the DNA furnished D and trimming. Here the sample spans approximately 250,000 clones, approximately 88% being singletons.

The receptor was isolated from a woman aged 40 to 50 who had been exposed to COVID-19. Input material: PBMCs or T cells enriched from blood (not recorded which). The chain recombines TRBV7-3 with TRBJ2-1; maybe TRBD1 (6 bases). CDR3 region: CASSRLQGARYNEQFF. As DNA, the CDR3 is TGTGCCAGCAGTCGACTACAGGGAGCAAGGTACAATGAGCAGTTCTTC.